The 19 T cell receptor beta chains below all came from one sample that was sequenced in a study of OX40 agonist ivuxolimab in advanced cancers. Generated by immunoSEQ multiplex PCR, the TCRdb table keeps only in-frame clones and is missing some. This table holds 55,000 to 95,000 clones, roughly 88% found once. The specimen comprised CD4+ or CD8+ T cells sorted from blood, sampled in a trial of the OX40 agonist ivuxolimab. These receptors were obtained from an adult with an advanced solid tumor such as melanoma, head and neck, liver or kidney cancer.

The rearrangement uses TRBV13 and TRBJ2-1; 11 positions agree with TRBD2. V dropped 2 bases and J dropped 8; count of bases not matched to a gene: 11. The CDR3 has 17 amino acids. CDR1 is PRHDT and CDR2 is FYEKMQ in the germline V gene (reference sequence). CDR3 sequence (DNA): TGTGCCAGCAGCTTACGCCTTCTAGCGGGAGGTCGCGATGAGCAGTTCTTC. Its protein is CASSLRLLAGGRDEQFF.

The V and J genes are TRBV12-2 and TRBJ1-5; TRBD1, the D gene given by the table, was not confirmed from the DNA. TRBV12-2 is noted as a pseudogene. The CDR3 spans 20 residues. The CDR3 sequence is CASRLRHAGQGARGNQPQHF. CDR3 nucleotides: TGTGCAAGTCGCTTAAGGCATGCGGGACAGGGGGCTCGAGGCAATCAGCCCCAGCATTTT.

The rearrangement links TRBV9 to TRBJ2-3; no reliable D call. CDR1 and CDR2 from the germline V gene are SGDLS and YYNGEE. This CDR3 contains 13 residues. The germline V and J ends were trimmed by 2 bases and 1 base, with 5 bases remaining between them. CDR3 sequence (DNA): TGTGCCAGCAGCGTTACGGGCACAGATACGCAGTATTTT. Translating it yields CASSVTGTDTQYF.

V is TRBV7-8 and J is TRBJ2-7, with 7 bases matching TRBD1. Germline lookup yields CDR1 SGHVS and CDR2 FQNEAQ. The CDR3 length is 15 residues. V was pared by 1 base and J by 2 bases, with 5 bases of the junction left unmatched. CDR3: CASSLGQGATYEQYF. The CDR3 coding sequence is TGTGCCAGCAGCTTAGGACAGGGAGCCACCTACGAGCAGTACTTC.

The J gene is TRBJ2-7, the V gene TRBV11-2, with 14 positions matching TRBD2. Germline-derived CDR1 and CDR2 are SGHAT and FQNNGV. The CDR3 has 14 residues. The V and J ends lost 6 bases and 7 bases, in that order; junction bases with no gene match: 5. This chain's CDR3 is CASRPGLAGGEQYF. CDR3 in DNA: TGTGCCAGCAGACCTGGACTAGCGGGGGGTGAGCAGTACTTC.

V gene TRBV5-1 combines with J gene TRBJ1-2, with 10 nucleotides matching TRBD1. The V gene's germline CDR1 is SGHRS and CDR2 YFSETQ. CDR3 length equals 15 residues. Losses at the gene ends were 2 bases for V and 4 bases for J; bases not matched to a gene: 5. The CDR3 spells CASSFTGTGVYGYTF. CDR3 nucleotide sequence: TGCGCCAGCAGCTTCACCGGGACAGGGGTCTATGGCTACACCTTC.

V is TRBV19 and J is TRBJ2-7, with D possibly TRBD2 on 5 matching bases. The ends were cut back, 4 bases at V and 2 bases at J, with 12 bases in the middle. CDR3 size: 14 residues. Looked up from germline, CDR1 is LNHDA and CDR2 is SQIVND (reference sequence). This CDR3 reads CASSSGSGAYEQYF. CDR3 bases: TGTGCCAGTAGTAGCGGCAGCGGAGCCTACGAGCAGTACTTC. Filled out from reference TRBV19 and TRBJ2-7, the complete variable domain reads DGGITQSPKYLFRKEGQNVTLSCEQNLNHDAMYWYRQDPGQGLRLIYYSQIVNDFQKGDIAEGYSVSREKKESFPLTVTSAQKNPTAFYLCASSSGSGAYEQYFGPGTRLTVT.

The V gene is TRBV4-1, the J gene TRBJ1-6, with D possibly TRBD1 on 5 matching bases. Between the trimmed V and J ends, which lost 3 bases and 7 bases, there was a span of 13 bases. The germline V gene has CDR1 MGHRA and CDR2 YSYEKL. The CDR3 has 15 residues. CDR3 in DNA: TGCGCCAGCAGCCAGTTCGGGACGGAGAATTCACCCCTCCACTTT. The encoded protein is CASSQFGTENSPLHF.

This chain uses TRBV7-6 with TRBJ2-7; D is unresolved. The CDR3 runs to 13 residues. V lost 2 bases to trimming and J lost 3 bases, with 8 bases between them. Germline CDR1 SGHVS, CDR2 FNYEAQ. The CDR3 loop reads CASSLKLFYEQYF. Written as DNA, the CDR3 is TGTGCCAGCAGCTTAAAACTCTTCTACGAGCAGTACTTC. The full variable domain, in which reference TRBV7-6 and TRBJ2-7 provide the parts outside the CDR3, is GAGVSQSPRYKVTKRGQDVALRCDPISGHVSLYWYRQALGQGPEFLTYFNYEAQQDKSGLPNDRFSAERPEGSISTLTIQRTEQRDSAMYRCASSLKLFYEQYFGPGTRLTVT.

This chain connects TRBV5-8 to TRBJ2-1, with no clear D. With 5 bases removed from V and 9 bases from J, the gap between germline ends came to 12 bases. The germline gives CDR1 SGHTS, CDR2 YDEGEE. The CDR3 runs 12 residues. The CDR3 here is CASRRVGGEQFF. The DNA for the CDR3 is TGTGCCAGCAGACGTGTAGGCGGTGAGCAGTTCTTC.

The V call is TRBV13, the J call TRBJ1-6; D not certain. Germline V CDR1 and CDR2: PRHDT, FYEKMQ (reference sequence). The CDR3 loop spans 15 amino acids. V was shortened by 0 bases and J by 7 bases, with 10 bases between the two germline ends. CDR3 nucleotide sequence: TGTGCCAGCAGCTTAGGAGCTCGGACCAATTCACCCCTCCACTTT. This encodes CASSLGARTNSPLHF. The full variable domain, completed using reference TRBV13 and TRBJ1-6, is AAGVIQSPRHLIKEKRETATLKCYPIPRHDTVYWYQQGPGQDPQFLISFYEKMQSDKGSIPDRFSAQQFSDYHSELNMSSLELGDSALYFCASSLGARTNSPLHFGNGTRLTVT.

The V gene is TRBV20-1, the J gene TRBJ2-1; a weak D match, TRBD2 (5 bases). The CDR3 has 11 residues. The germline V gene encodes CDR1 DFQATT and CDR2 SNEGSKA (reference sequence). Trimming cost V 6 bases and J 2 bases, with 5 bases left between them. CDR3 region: CSAGTYNEQFF. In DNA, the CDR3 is TGCAGTGCCGGGACCTACAATGAGCAGTTCTTC.

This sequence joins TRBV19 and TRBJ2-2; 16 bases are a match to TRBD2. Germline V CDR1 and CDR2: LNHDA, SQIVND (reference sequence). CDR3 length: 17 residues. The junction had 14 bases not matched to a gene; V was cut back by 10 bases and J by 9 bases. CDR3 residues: CATRALGLAGGYRELFF. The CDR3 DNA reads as TGTGCCACCCGGGCCTTGGGACTAGCGGGAGGGTATCGGGAGCTGTTTTTT.

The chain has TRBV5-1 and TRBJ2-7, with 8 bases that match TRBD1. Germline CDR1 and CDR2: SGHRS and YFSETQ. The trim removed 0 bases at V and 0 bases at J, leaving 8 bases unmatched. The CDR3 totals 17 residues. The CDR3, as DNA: TGCGCCAGCAGCTTGGTAGCAGGGGGCGGACCCTCCTACGAGCAGTACTTC. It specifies CASSLVAGGGPSYEQYF.

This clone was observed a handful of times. The CDR3 nucleotides are TGTGCCAGCAGCTTATTGGGGGAGTATGTGAATGAGCAGTTCTTC. Encoded protein: CASSLLGEYVNEQFF. The genes are TRBV13 and TRBJ2-1; D tentatively fits TRBD1 or TRBD2 (5 bases each). V lost 2 bases to trimming and J lost 7 bases, with 15 bases between them. The CDR3 spans 15 residues. CDR1 and CDR2 (germline): PRHDT, FYEKMQ (reference sequence). The full variable domain, completed using reference TRBV13 and TRBJ2-1, is AAGVIQSPRHLIKEKRETATLKCYPIPRHDTVYWYQQGPGQDPQFLISFYEKMQSDKGSIPDRFSAQQFSDYHSELNMSSLELGDSALYFCASSLLGEYVNEQFFGPGTRLTVL.

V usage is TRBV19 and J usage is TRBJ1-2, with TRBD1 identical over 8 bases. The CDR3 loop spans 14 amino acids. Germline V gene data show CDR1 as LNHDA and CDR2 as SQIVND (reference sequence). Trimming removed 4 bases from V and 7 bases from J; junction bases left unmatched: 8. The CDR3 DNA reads TGTGCCAGTAGTACCCCGGGACAGGCGGCTGGCTACACCTTC. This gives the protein CASSTPGQAAGYTF.

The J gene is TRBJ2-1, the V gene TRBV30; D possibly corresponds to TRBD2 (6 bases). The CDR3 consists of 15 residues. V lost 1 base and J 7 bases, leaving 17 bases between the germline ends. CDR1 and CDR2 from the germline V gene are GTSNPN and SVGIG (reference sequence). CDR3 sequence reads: CAWSATREGANEQFF. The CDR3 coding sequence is TGTGCCTGGAGTGCGACTAGGGAAGGGGCAAATGAGCAGTTCTTC. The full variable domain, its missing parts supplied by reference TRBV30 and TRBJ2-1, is SQTIHQWPATLVQPVGSPLSLECTVEGTSNPNLYWYRQAAGRGLQLLFYSVGIGQISSEVPQNLSASRPQDRQFILSSKKLLLSDSGFYLCAWSATREGANEQFFGPGTRLTVL.

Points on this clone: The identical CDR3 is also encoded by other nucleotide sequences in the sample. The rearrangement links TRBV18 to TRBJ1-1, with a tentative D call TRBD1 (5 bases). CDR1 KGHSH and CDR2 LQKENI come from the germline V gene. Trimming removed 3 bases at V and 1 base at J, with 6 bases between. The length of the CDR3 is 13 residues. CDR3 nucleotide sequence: TGTGCCAGCTCACCGGGGGGGAACACTGAAGCTTTCTTT. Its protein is CASSPGGNTEAFF.

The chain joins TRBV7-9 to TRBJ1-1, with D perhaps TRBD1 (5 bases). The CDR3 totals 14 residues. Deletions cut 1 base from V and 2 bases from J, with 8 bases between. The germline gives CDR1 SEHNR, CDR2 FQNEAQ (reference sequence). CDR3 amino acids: CASSLGDYNTEAFF. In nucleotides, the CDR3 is TGTGCCAGCAGCTTAGGGGACTACAACACTGAAGCTTTCTTT.